This TCR beta chain originates from a study of early T cells in non-severe SARS-CoV-2 infection. The TCR library protocol attached unique molecular identifiers to the individual cDNA molecules. One entry per CDR3 protein results from TCRdb running MiXCR on the 5' RACE reads. The top ten clones hold 4.5% to 6% of a sample with 32,000 or so distinct CDR3 sequences, approximately 6% of them seen once. Findings of the study overall: In VDJdb matching, anti-spike CD8 responses were favored while private and CD4 specificities went missing.

The CDR3 sequence is 12 residues long. Germline CDR1 and CDR2: DFQATT and SNEGSKA (reference sequence). Between the trimmed V and J ends, which lost 5 bases and 4 bases, there was a span of 9 bases. In its sample, this clonotype was seen many times. Its antigen is still unknown. The V call is TRBV20-1, the J call TRBJ1-5; D unclear. The sequence was collected from an adult who was a healthcare worker with PCR-confirmed SARS-CoV-2 infection or an uninfected control (not recorded which). The sample was whole blood. Here the CDR3 reads CSARKLNQPQHF. The CDR3 bases are TGCAGTGCTCGGAAACTAAATCAGCCCCAGCATTTT.